This T cell receptor (beta chain) is drawn from a study of cytomegalovirus exposure and HLA in healthy donors. Whole-study findings and limits: Other equally common chains were less clonally expanded than HLA-associated TCR beta chains, a later analysis showed.

Note on this clone: What it recognizes is unknown. The same CDR3 can be traced to other DNA sequences in this sample.

In germline, CDR1 is SGHDN, CDR2 FVKESK. The V gene lost 2 bases and the J gene lost 4 bases, with 6 bases spanning the gap. The CDR3 has 13 residues. PCR primers comprised 60 Vbeta and 13 Jbeta primers. Clones were sequenced by immunoSEQ multiplex PCR, and TCRdb holds only the in-frame ones, with some missing. The table lists 140,000 to 150,000 clones, 60% to 85% of them singletons, with around 6.7% in the top ten. The sequence was collected from a woman aged 40-49 years in good health and CMV-seropositive. The chain links TRBV14 to TRBJ1-5; TRBD1 is a possible D gene (5 bases). Specimen: PBMCs. The CDR3 spells CASSQSGNQPQHF. In DNA form, the CDR3 reads TGTGCCAGCAGCCAATCAGGGAATCAGCCCCAGCATTTT. Variable domain in full (rest from reference TRBV14 and TRBJ1-5): EAGVTQFPSHSVIEKGQTVTLRCDPISGHDNLYWYRRVMGKEIKFLLHFVKESKQDESGMPNNRFLAERTGGTYSTLKVQPAELEDSGVYFCASSQSGNQPQHFGDGTRLSIL.